These 24 T cell receptor beta chains came from one sample sequenced in a study of blood T cells in healthy people across ages. Through a sample-barcoded 5' primer and a J-beta primer mix, a second PCR was run for 7 to 11 cycles. TCRdb used MiXCR to reprocess the 5' RACE reads, holding one entry per CDR3 protein. Of under 950,000 distinct CDR3 sequences listed, 22% are singletons. The sequenced sample was blood. The receptors here all came from a man between 65 and 85 years old in good health.

The rearrangement joins TRBV5-1 to TRBJ2-5; 10 bases are shared with TRBD2. The end of the DNA is better explained by TRBJ2-1, so the J call may be wrong. This CDR3 is 15 amino acids long. CDR1 and CDR2 from the germline V gene are SGHRS and YFSETQ. CDR3 bases: TGCGCCAGCAGACCTACTAGCGGGGTTGGCAATGAGCAGTTCTTC. Amino acids: CASRPTSGVGNEQFF.

This clonotype showed up just a few times. The rearrangement joins TRBV29-1 to TRBJ2-3; D not resolved. Looked up from germline, CDR1 is SQVTM and CDR2 is ANQGSEA. The V gene lost 1 base and the J gene lost 4 bases, with 9 bases spanning the gap. CDR3 size: 13 residues. This CDR3 reads CSVEGPAPDTQYF. The DNA of the CDR3 is TGCAGCGTTGAAGGGCCCGCCCCAGATACGCAGTATTTT.

This clonotype was detected only a few times. The V call is TRBV28, the J call TRBJ2-3; TRBD2 aligns across 8 bases. Germline loops: CDR1 MDHEN, CDR2 SYDVKM. V was pared by 10 bases and J by 2 bases, with 11 bases of the junction left unmatched. The CDR3 loop spans 15 amino acids. The CDR3 nucleotides read TGTGCCAACGGGGGGGAGTCGGCTTTCACAGATACGCAGTATTTT. Encoded protein: CANGGESAFTDTQYF.

At least ten counts were recorded for this clonotype. The rearrangement joins TRBV12-3 or TRBV12-4 to TRBJ1-2, with 8 positions matching TRBD1. Trimming cost V 6 bases and J 4 bases; bases outside gene matches: 10. The CDR3 contains 15 residues. The CDR3, as DNA: TGTGCCAGCAGGCGATCTGGACAGGGCGGCTATGGCTACACCTTC. Protein sequence: CASRRSGQGGYGYTF.

There are a few counts of this clonotype. This chain links TRBV7-9 with TRBJ2-7, with D tentatively TRBD1 (5 bases). Per germline, CDR1 SEHNR and CDR2 FQNEAQ (reference sequence). V was shortened by 3 bases and J by 0 bases, with 9 bases between the two germline ends. The CDR3 runs 14 residues. CDR3 loop: CASSFQGVSYEQYF. CDR3 in DNA: TGTGCCAGCAGCTTCCAGGGTGTCTCCTACGAGCAGTACTTC.

This clonotype came up a few times. V and J are TRBV5-1 and TRBJ2-1; TRBD2 agrees at 10 bases. With 3 bases clipped from V and 4 bases from J, the junction kept 4 bases outside the gene matches. Germline V CDR1 and CDR2: SGHRS, YFSETQ. This CDR3 has 15 amino acids. For the CDR3, the DNA is TGCGCCAGCAGCTCGGGACTAGCGCCGTACAATGAGCAGTTCTTC. Translating gives CASSSGLAPYNEQFF.

Only a few counts were recorded for this clonotype. The rearrangement joins TRBV5-1 to TRBJ2-1, with a tentative D call TRBD2 (5 bases). The CDR3 spans 14 residues. V lost 0 bases, J lost 12 bases, and 16 bases lay in between. Germline V gene sequence: CDR1 SGHRS, CDR2 YFSETQ. CDR3 sequence (DNA): TGCGCCAGCAGCTTGGTTGTCACCGCAGAGGGGCAGTTCTTC. Its protein is CASSLVVTAEGQFF.

The chain links TRBV7-2 to TRBJ1-1, with D possibly being TRBD1 (5 bases). Germline V gene data show CDR1 as SGHTA and CDR2 as FQGNSA. V lost 0 bases to trimming and J lost 0 bases, with 11 bases between them. This CDR3 contains 16 residues. Here the CDR3 reads CASSLAVGGLNTEAFF. DNA for the CDR3: TGTGCCAGCAGCTTAGCGGTTGGGGGGTTGAACACTGAAGCTTTCTTT.

This clonotype has ten or more counts. The rearrangement uses TRBV24-1 and TRBJ2-3, with 7 bases fitting TRBD2. Per germline, CDR1 KGHDR and CDR2 SFDVKD. V shed 3 bases and J 3 bases; nucleotides not matched to a gene: 17. CDR3 size: 19 residues. The CDR3 DNA is TGTGCCACCAGTGATGAATTTGGGAGGCCTGGCGGGGGTACAGATACGCAGTATTTT. Its translation: CATSDEFGRPGGGTDTQYF.

J is TRBJ2-3 and V is TRBV7-2; 10 bases are a match to TRBD2. Germline CDR1 reads SGHTA; CDR2 reads FQGNSA. The CDR3 spans 17 residues. With 3 bases clipped from V and 6 bases from J, the junction kept 12 bases outside the gene matches. The chain's CDR3 is CASSFQSSGGAGDTQYF. The CDR3 DNA follows: TGTGCCAGCAGCTTTCAATCGAGCGGGGGGGCCGGGGATACGCAGTATTTT.

This clonotype was seen a few times. The chain joins TRBV10-3 to TRBJ1-5, with no clear D. This CDR3 region has 14 residues. Germline CDR1 ENHRY, CDR2 SYGVKD. V lost 3 bases to trimming and J lost 1 base, with 7 bases between them. CDR3 nucleotides: TGTGCCATCAGTGACGGACTGAGCAATCAGCCCCAGCATTTT. Its protein is CAISDGLSNQPQHF.

The V gene is TRBV10-3, the J gene TRBJ1-4; possibly TRBD1 for D (5 bases). Between the trimmed V and J ends, which lost 0 bases and 8 bases, there was a span of 13 bases. CDR3 size: 15 residues. The V gene's germline CDR1 is ENHRY and CDR2 SYGVKD. The CDR3 loop is CAISESIQGGEKLFF. CDR3 nucleotides: TGTGCCATCAGTGAGTCGATCCAGGGAGGAGAAAAACTGTTTTTT.

This clonotype was observed a few times. The chain links TRBV20-1 to TRBJ2-2; D not certain. The germline V gene has CDR1 DFQATT and CDR2 SNEGSKA (reference sequence). This CDR3 region has 15 residues. V dropped 1 base and J dropped 3 bases, with 12 bases sitting between them. DNA of the CDR3: TGCAGTGCTAGAGTAGGTTCTTACTACACCGGGGAGCTGTTTTTT. Amino acids: CSARVGSYYTGELFF.

The chain joins TRBV20-1 to TRBJ2-1; D not resolved. CDR1 DFQATT and CDR2 SNEGSKA come from the germline V gene (reference sequence). CDR3 size: 13 residues. Trimming took 2 bases from V and 8 from J, leaving 13 bases between them. The CDR3 DNA reads as TGCAGTGCTAGACTCCGCTCTAGGGATGAGCAGTTCTTC. It encodes CSARLRSRDEQFF.

The genes are TRBV7-3 and TRBJ2-2, with TRBD2 identical over 9 bases. The ends lost 2 bases at V and 1 base at J; junction bases unmatched: 2. This CDR3 region has 16 residues. Germline-derived CDR1 and CDR2 are SGHTA and FQGTGA. CDR3 in DNA: TGTGCCAGCAGCTTATCTAGCGGGAAGAACACCGGGGAGCTGTTTTTT. Amino acid sequence: CASSLSSGKNTGELFF.

The rearrangement joins TRBV28 to TRBJ1-4; a possible D gene is TRBD1 (5 bases). CDR3 length: 15 amino acids. Trimming removed 10 bases at V and 3 bases at J, with 18 bases between. From germline, CDR1 is MDHEN and CDR2 SYDVKM. The CDR3 DNA follows: TGTGCCACCGACAGCGGATCCATAGCTAATGAAAAACTGTTTTTT. Translation gives CATDSGSIANEKLFF. Full variable domain (remainder filled in from reference TRBV28 and TRBJ1-4): DVKVTQSSRYLVKRTGEKVFLECVQDMDHENMFWYRQDPGLGLRLIYFSYDVKMKEKGDIPEGYSVSREKKERFSLILESASTNQTSMYLCATDSGSIANEKLFFGSGTQLSVL.

V usage is TRBV5-1 and J usage is TRBJ1-6; D is undetermined. Germline CDR1 SGHRS, CDR2 YFSETQ. The ends were cut back, 4 bases at V and 15 bases at J, with 17 bases in the middle. This CDR3 comprises 13 residues. For the CDR3, the DNA is TGCGCCAGCAGCCCAAAATCGGAGGCCCACCTCCACTTT. It yields the protein CASSPKSEAHLHF. The whole variable domain, filled in from reference TRBV5-1 and TRBJ1-6, reads KAGVTQTPRYLIKTRGQQVTLSCSPISGHRSVSWYQQTPGQGLQFLFEYFSETQRNKGNFPGRFSGRQFSNSRSEMNVSTLELGDSALYLCASSPKSEAHLHFGNGTRLTVT.

The table lists this clonotype with many counts. The chain links TRBV7-3 to TRBJ2-1; 8 positions match TRBD1. The CDR3 runs to 15 residues. V lost 6 bases and J lost 4; bases outside the gene matches: 8. Germline assignment: CDR1 SGHTA and CDR2 FQGTGA. The CDR3 coding sequence is TGTGCCAGCAGTTTGGGGACAGGCCTGTACAATGAGCAGTTCTTC. It specifies CASSLGTGLYNEQFF. The full variable domain, with the rest looked up from reference TRBV7-3 and TRBJ2-1, is GAGVSQTPSNKVTEKGKYVELRCDPISGHTALYWYRQSLGQGPEFLIYFQGTGAADDSGLPNDRFFAVRPEGSVSTLKIQRTERGDSAVYLCASSLGTGLYNEQFFGPGTRLTVL.

This clonotype was seen a few times. The chain carries TRBV29-1 and TRBJ2-3; D might be TRBD1 (5 bases). CDR1 and CDR2 from the germline V gene are SQVTM and ANQGSEA. The CDR3 loop spans 13 amino acids. V was trimmed by 3 bases and J by 2 bases, leaving 9 bases between them. Here the CDR3 reads CSVEQGNTDTQYF. The CDR3 bases are TGCAGCGTTGAGCAGGGAAACACAGATACGCAGTATTTT.

This clonotype was detected ten times or more. V and J are TRBV12-3 or TRBV12-4 and TRBJ2-7; D might be TRBD2 (5 bases). The CDR3 contains 13 residues. The ends were cut back, 5 bases at V and 1 base at J, with 9 bases in the middle. The CDR3 DNA is TGTGCCAGCAGTCCCCCGGGGTCCTACGAGCAGTACTTC. Encoded protein: CASSPPGSYEQYF.

This clonotype has only a few counts. The V gene is TRBV4-2, the J gene TRBJ2-5, with 9 positions matching TRBD1. The J call may not be correct, given that the DNA end is closer to TRBJ2-7. Germline V CDR1 and CDR2: LGHNA, YNFKEQ. The CDR3 loop spans 18 amino acids. The CDR3 protein is CASSQDRLGSGQGYEQYF. The CDR3 DNA sequence: TGTGCCAGCAGCCAAGATAGATTAGGATCGGGACAGGGATACGAGCAGTACTTC.

The chain employs TRBV12-3 or TRBV12-4 and TRBJ2-7, with TRBD2 as a possible D gene (6 bases). There are 15 residues in the CDR3. V dropped 3 bases and J dropped 5 bases, with 17 bases sitting between them. CDR3: CASSFGDWRNDEQYF. CDR3 DNA sequence: TGTGCCAGCAGTTTTGGGGACTGGCGGAACGACGAGCAGTACTTC.

The sample holds a few counts of this clonotype. The V and J genes are TRBV20-1 and TRBJ2-1, with D unclear. Germline values: CDR1 DFQATT, CDR2 SNEGSKA (reference sequence). The CDR3 consists of 14 residues. V dropped 5 bases and J dropped 2 bases, with 13 bases sitting between them. This CDR3 reads CSALISYAYNEQFF. The CDR3 DNA reads TGCAGTGCTCTAATCTCCTACGCCTACAATGAGCAGTTCTTC.

The chain couples TRBV20-1 to TRBJ1-4; possibly TRBD1 for D (5 bases). V was trimmed by 3 bases and J by 8 bases, leaving 10 bases between them. This CDR3 contains 12 residues. The V gene's germline CDR1 is DFQATT and CDR2 SNEGSKA (reference sequence). The CDR3 coding sequence is TGCAGTGCTAGGGCCAGGGTAGAAAAACTGTTTTTT. Translated: CSARARVEKLFF.